These 3 T cell receptor beta chains share one sample of origin, sequenced in a study of CD8 T cells in Susac syndrome. cDNA came from about 0.5 to 1 ug RNA primed by random hexamers. TCRdb redid the calling of the immunoSEQ multiplex PCR reads with MiXCR, one entry per CDR3 protein. The data show about 140,000 distinct CDR3 sequences, roughly 94% seen once. Sequenced input: CD8+ T cells from PBMCs. All receptors come from a human donor with Susac syndrome.

This sequence joins TRBV27 and TRBJ1-1; D uncertain. The CDR3 sequence is 13 residues long. V dropped 3 bases and J dropped 0 bases, with 5 bases sitting between them. Germline CDR1 and CDR2: MNHEY and SMNVEV (reference sequence). The CDR3 bases are TGTGCCAGCAGTTTTAGTCTGAACACTGAAGCTTTCTTT. Translation gives CASSFSLNTEAFF.

The chain couples TRBV4-1 to TRBJ2-1, with D maybe TRBD2 (7 bases). The CDR3 extends over 17 amino acids. Trimming left V 1 base short and J 5 bases short, with 18 bases between. CDR1 is MGHRA and CDR2 is YSYEKL in the germline V gene. For the CDR3, the DNA is TGCGCCAGCAGCCAAGTTATTCCAGCGGGACATGACAATGAGCAGTTCTTC. The encoded protein is CASSQVIPAGHDNEQFF.

The chain has TRBV5-5 and TRBJ1-2, with D possibly matching TRBD1 (5 bases). This CDR3 contains 14 residues. With 4 bases removed from V and 2 bases from J, the gap between germline ends came to 12 bases. CDR1 is SGHKS, CDR2 YYEKEE, per germline (reference sequence). The CDR3 nucleotides read TGTGCCAGCAGCAATCCCGCAGGGAACTATGGCTACACCTTC. Protein: CASSNPAGNYGYTF.